A selection of T cell receptor beta chains follows, all from one sample in a study of blood T cell repertoires in COVID-19. The repertoire was sequenced with immunoSEQ multiplex PCR; TCRdb's copy has only in-frame clones and lacks some. The repertoire holds over 250,000 clones, with about 90% as singletons. Sequencing was carried out using peripheral blood. The source is a woman between 45 and 65 years old with acute or convalescent COVID-19. Each CDR3 is given with its conserved first and last residue. The D gene is left open where the match is weak. Rows give clone size only sometimes, using once, few, many, or a class for an expanded clone.

J gene	V gene	D gene	clone size	CDR3 protein	CDR3 DNA
TRBJ1-2	TRBV29-1	NA	NA	CSDGDYGYTF	TGCAGCGACGGGGACTATGGCTACACCTTC
TRBJ2-1	TRBV5-1	TRBD2	once	CASSLAGTSGGSSYNEQFF	TGCGCCAGCAGCTTGGCCGGGACTAGCGGGGGGAGCTCCTACAATGAGCAGTTCTTC
TRBJ2-1	TRBV29-1	TRBD2	NA	CSVDGLAEKRDSYNEQFF	TGCAGCGTTGATGGACTAGCGGAGAAAAGGGACTCCTACAATGAGCAGTTCTTC
TRBJ2-1	TRBV24-1	TRBD2	NA	CATSLAGSEQFF	TGTGCCACCAGTCTAGCGGGAAGTGAGCAGTTCTTC
TRBJ1-2	TRBV27	NA	NA	CASSSAGTLSNGYTF	TGTGCCAGCAGTTCCGCCGGGACTCTGAGTAATGGCTACACCTTC
TRBJ2-7	TRBV6-2/TRBV6-3	NA	NA	CASSYWSDRYEQYF	TGTGCCAGCAGTTACTGGTCAGATCGCTACGAGCAGTACTTC
TRBJ1-6	TRBV12-3/TRBV12-4	NA	once	CASSGDNSPLHF	TGTGCCAGCAGCGGTGATAATTCACCCCTCCACTTT
TRBJ1-2	TRBV29-1	TRBD1	NA	CSSKDRVSYGYTF	TGCAGCTCGAAGGACAGGGTATCATATGGCTACACCTTC
TRBJ2-7	TRBV7-9	TRBD2	NA	CASSQRLAGSSYEQYF	TGTGCCAGCAGCCAAAGACTAGCGGGATCTTCCTACGAGCAGTACTTC
TRBJ1-2	TRBV28	TRBD1	NA	CASSPGQGGSYTF	TGTGCCAGCAGTCCCGGACAGGGGGGAAGCTACACCTTC
TRBJ2-7	TRBV3-1/TRBV3-2	TRBD2	NA	CASSLFRGGGSSYEQYF	TGTGCCAGCAGCCTCTTCCGGGGGGGAGGGTCCTCCTACGAGCAGTACTTC
TRBJ1-2	TRBV5-4	NA	NA	CASSLDRAGPGGYTF	TGTGCCAGCAGCTTGGACAGGGCTGGGCCTGGTGGCTACACCTTC
TRBJ1-4	TRBV19	NA	NA	CASGWGEKLFF	TGTGCCAGTGGTTGGGGCGAAAAACTGTTTTTT
TRBJ1-2	TRBV2	NA	NA	CASRSGSYGYTF	TGTGCCAGCCGTTCAGGCTCCTATGGCTACACCTTC
TRBJ2-3	TRBV7-2	TRBD2	NA	CASSSSLAGRTDTQYF	TGTGCCAGCAGCTCGAGTCTAGCGGGAAGGACAGATACGCAGTATTTT
TRBJ1-5	TRBV19	TRBD1	NA	CASSNRDSQPQHF	TGTGCCAGTAGTAACCGGGACAGTCAGCCCCAGCATTTT
TRBJ1-3	TRBV7-2	TRBD1	NA	CASSSTGTGYSGNTIYF	TGTGCCAGCAGCTCGACTGGGACAGGGTATTCTGGAAACACCATATATTTT